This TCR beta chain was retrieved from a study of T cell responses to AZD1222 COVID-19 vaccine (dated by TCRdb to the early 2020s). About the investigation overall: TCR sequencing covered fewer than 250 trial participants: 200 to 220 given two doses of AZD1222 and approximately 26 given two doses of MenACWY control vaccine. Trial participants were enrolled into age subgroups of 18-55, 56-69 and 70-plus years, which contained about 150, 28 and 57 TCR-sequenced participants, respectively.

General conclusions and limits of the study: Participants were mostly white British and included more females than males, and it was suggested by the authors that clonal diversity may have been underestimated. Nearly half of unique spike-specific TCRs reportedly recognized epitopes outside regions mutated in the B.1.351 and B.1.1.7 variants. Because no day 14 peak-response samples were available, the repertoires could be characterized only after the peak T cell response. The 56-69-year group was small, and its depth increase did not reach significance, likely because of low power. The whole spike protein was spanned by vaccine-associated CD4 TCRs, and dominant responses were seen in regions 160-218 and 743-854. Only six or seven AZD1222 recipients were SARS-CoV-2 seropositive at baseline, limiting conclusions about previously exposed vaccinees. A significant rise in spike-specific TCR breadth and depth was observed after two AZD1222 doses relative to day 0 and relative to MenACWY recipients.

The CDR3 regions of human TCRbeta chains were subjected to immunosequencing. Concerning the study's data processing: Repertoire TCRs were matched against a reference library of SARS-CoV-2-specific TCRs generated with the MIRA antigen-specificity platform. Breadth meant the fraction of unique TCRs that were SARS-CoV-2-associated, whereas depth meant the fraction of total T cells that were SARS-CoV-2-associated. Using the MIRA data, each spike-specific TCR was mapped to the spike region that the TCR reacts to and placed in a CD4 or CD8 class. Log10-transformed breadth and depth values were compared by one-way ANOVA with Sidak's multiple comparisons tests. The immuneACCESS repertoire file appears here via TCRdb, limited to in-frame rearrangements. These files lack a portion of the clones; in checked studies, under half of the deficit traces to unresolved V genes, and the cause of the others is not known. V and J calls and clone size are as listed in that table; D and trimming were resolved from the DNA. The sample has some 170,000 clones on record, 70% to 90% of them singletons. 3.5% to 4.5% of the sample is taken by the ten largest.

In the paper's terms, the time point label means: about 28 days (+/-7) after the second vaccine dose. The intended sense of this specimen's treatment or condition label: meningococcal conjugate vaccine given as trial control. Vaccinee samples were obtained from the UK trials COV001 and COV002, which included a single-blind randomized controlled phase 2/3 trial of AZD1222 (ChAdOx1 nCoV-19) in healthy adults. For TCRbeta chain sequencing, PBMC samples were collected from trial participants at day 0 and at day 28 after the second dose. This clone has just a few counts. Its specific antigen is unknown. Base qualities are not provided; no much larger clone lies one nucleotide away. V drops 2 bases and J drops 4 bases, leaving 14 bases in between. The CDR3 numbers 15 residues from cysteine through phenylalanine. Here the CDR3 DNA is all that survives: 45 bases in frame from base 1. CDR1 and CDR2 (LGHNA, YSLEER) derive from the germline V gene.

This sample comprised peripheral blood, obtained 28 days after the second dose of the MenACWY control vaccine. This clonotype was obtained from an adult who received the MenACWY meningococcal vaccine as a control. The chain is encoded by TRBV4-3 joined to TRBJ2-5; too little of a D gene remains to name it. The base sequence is TGCGCCAGCAGCCAATATAAGGGTCCAGGAGAGACCCAGTACTTC. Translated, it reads CASSQYKGPGETQYF.